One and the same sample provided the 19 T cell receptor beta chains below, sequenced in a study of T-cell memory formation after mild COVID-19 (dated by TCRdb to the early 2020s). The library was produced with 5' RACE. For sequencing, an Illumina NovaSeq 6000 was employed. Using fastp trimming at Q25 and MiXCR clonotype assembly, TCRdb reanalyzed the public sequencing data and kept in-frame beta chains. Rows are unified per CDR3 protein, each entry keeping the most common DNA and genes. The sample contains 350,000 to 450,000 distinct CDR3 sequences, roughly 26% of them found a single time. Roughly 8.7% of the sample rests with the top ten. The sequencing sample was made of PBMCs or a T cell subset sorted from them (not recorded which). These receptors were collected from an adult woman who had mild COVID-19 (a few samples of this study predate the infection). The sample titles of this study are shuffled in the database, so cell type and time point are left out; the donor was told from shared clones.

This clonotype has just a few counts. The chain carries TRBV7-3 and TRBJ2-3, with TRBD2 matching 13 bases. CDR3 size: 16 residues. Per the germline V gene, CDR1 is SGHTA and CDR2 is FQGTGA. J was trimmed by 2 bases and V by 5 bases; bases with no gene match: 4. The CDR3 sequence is CASSQTSGGPTDTQYF. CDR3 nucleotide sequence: TGTGCCAGCAGCCAGACTAGCGGGGGGCCCACAGATACGCAGTATTTT.

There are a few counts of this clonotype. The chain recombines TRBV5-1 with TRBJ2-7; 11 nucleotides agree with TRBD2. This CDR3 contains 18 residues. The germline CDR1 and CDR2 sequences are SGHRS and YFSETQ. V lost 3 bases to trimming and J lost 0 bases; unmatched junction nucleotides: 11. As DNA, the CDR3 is TGCGCCAGCAGCTCTGGACTAGCGGGTACTCCAAGCTCCTACGAGCAGTACTTC. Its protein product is CASSSGLAGTPSSYEQYF.

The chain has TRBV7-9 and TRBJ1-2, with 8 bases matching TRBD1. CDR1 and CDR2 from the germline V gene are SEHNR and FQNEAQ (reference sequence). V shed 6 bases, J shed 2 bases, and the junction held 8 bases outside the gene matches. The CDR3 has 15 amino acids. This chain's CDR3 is CASSNTDRVNYGYTF. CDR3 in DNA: TGTGCCAGCAGTAACACGGACAGGGTCAACTATGGCTACACCTTC.

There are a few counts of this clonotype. The CDR3 sequence is CASSRGGPYEQYF. CDR3 DNA: TGCGCCAGCAGCCGGGGGGGCCCCTACGAGCAGTACTTC. The rearrangement joins TRBV5-1 to TRBJ2-7; 8 bases are a match to TRBD2. This CDR3 comprises 13 residues. The germline gives CDR1 SGHRS, CDR2 YFSETQ. V shed 4 bases, J shed 2 bases, and the junction held 2 bases outside the gene matches.

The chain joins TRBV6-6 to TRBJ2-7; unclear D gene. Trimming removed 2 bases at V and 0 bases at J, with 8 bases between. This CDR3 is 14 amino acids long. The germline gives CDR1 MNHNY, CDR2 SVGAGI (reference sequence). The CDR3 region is CASSYVGYSYEQYF. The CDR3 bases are TGTGCCAGCAGTTACGTGGGGTACTCCTACGAGCAGTACTTC.

CDR3 region: CASSFGGASGAGSEQFF. CDR3 DNA: TGTGCCAGCAGTTTCGGTGGGGCTAGCGGGGCGGGGAGTGAGCAGTTCTTC. This rearrangement joins TRBV12-3 or TRBV12-4 to TRBJ2-1, with 9 bases identical to TRBD2. The junction had 15 bases not matched to a gene; V was cut back by 3 bases and J by 9 bases. CDR3 length: 17 amino acids.

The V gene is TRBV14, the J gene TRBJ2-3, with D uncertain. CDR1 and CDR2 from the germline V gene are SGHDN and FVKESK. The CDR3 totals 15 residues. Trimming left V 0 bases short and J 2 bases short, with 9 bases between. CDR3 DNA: TGTGCCAGCAGCCAAGATGTTCTAGTCACAGATACGCAGTATTTT. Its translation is CASSQDVLVTDTQYF.

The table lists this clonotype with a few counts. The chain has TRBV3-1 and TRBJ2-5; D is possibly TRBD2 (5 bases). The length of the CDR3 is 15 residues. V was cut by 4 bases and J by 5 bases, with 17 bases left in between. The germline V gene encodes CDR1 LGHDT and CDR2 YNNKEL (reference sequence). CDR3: CASSPLGGGGETQYF. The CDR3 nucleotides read TGTGCCAGCAGCCCCCTTGGAGGTGGTGGCGAGACCCAGTACTTC.

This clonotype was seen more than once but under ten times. The CDR3 bases are TGCGCCAGCAGCCAAGATTGGGCAGGTCTGGGTAACACTGAAGCTTTCTTT. This encodes CASSQDWAGLGNTEAFF. The chain links TRBV4-1 to TRBJ1-1; D is undetermined. V lost 0 bases, J lost 2 bases, and 16 bases lay in between. CDR3 size: 17 residues. Germline CDR1 reads MGHRA; CDR2 reads YSYEKL.

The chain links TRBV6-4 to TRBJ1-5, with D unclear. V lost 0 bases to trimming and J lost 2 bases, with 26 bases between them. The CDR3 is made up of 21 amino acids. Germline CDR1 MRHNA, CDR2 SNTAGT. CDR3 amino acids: CASSDSKSISQKKGGNQPQHF. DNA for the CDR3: TGTGCCAGCAGTGACTCGAAATCGATTTCTCAAAAAAAGGGTGGCAATCAGCCCCAGCATTTT.

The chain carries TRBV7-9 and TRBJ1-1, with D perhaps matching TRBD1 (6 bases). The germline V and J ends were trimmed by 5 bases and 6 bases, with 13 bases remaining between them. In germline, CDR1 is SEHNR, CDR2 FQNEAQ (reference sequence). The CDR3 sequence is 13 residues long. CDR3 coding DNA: TGTGCCAGCAGCCTTACAGGGATCTCTGAAGCTTTCTTT. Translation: CASSLTGISEAFF.

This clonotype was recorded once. CDR3 loop: CAISESGPGGSYEQYF. The CDR3, as DNA: TGTGCCATCAGTGAGTCTGGGCCTGGGGGCTCCTACGAGCAGTACTTC. The chain recombines TRBV10-3 with TRBJ2-7; D is tentatively TRBD1 or TRBD2 (5 bases each). CDR1 ENHRY and CDR2 SYGVKD come from the germline V gene. Trimming stripped 0 bases from V and 0 bases from J, with 12 bases between. CDR3 length: 16 residues.

The CDR3 DNA reads TGCGCCAGCGGCAACGGGAGGGCAAGCCAAGAGACCCAGTACTTC. Its translation is CASGNGRASQETQYF. The chain couples TRBV5-1 to TRBJ2-5; TRBD2 matches 8 bases. The CDR3 has 15 residues. Germline V gene sequence: CDR1 SGHRS, CDR2 YFSETQ. V lost 7 bases and J lost 1; bases outside the gene matches: 9.

DNA for the CDR3: TGCAGTGCTAGAGGGACAGGGGGCAGAGAGACCCAGTACTTC. Translated: CSARGTGGRETQYF. The genes are TRBV20-1 and TRBJ2-5, with 11 bases aligning to TRBD1. This CDR3 has 14 amino acids. Germline lookup yields CDR1 DFQATT and CDR2 SNEGSKA (reference sequence). Trimming at V came to 1 base and at J to 4 bases, leaving 2 bases not matched to a gene.

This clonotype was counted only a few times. This CDR3 reads CSALSGDGYGYTF. The CDR3 nucleotides are TGCAGCGCGCTCAGTGGTGATGGGTATGGCTACACCTTC. The rearrangement links TRBV29-1 to TRBJ1-2, with D uncertain. Germline CDR1 and CDR2: SQVTM and ANQGSEA. The length of the CDR3 is 13 residues. Trimming pared 7 bases from V and 5 bases from J, leaving 17 bases between.

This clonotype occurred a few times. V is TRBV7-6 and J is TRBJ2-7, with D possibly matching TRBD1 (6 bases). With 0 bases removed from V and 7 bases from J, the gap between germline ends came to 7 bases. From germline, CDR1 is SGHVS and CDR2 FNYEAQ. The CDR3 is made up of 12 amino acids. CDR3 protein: CASSLADREQYF. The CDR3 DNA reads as TGTGCCAGCAGCTTAGCTGACAGGGAGCAGTACTTC.

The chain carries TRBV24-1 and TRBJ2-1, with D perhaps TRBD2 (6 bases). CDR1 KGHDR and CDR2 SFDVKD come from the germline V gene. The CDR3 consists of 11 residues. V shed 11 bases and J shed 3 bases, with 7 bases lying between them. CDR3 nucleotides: TGTGCCAGCGGGGACTACAATGAGCAGTTCTTC. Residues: CASGDYNEQFF.

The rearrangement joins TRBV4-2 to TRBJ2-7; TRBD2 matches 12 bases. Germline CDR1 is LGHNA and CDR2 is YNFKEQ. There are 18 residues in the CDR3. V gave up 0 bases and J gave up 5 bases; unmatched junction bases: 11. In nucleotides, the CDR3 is TGTGCCAGCAGCCAAGATAGTCTAGCGGGAGGGGATGGAGACGAGCAGTACTTC. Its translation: CASSQDSLAGGDGDEQYF.

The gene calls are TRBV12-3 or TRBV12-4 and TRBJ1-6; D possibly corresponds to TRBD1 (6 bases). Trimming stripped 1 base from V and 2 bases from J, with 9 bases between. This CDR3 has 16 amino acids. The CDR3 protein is CASSLGTGPYNSPLHF. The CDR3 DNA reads TGTGCCAGCAGTTTAGGCACAGGGCCCTATAATTCACCCCTCCACTTT.